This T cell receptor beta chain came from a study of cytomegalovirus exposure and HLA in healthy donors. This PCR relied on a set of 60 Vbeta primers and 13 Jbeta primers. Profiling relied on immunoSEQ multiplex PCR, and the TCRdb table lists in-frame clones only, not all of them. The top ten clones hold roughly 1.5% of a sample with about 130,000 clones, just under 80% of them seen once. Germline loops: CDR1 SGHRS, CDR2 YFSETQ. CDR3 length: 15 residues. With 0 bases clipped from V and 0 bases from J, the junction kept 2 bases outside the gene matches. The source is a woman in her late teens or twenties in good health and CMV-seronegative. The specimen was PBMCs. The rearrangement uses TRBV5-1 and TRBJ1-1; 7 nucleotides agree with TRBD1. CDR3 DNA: TGCGCCAGCAGCTTGGACGGGACAGTGAACACTGAAGCTTTCTTT. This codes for CASSLDGTVNTEAFF.